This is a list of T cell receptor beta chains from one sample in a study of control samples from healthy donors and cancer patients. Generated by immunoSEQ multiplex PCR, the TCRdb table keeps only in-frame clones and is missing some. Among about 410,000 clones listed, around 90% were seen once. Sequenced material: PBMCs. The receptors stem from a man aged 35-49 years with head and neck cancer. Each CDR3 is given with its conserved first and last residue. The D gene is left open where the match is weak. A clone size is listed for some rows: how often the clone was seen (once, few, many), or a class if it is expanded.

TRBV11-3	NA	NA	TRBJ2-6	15	TGTGCCAGCTCCAATACAGGGACTGGGGCCAACGTCCTGACTTTC	CASSNTGTGANVLTF
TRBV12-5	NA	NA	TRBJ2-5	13	TGTGCTAGTGGATTTAGCGGACGGGAGACCCAGTACTTC	CASGFSGRETQYF
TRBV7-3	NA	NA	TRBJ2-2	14	TGTGCCAGCAGCCCGCCTTGGGGTGCCGGGGAGCTGTTTTTT	CASSPPWGAGELFF
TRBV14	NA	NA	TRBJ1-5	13	TGTGCCAGCAGCCAGGAGAGTCGGCAGCCCCAGCATTTT	CASSQESRQPQHF
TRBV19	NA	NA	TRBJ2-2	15	TGTGCCAGTAGTAGGCAGGACGCGAACACCGGGGAGCTGTTTTTT	CASSRQDANTGELFF
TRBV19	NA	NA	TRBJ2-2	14	TGTGCCAGTAGTATGGGAGCGAACACCGGGGAGCTGTTTTTT	CASSMGANTGELFF
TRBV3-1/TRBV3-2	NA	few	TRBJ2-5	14	TGTGCCAGCAGCCAAGAGGCGCTCGCTGGGACCCAGTACTTC	CASSQEALAGTQYF
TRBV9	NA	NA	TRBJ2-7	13	TGTGCCAGCAGCGTCGGTCAGACCTACGAGCAGTACTTC	CASSVGQTYEQYF
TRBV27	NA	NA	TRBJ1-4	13	TGTGCCAGCAGTTACCGTACTAATGAAAAACTGTTTTTT	CASSYRTNEKLFF
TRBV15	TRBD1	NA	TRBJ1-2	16	TGTGCCACCAGCAGACTTGGGACAGGGGGCAATTATGGCTACACCTTC	CATSRLGTGGNYGYTF
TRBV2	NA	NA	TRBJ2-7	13	TGTGCCAGCAGTGAACGCAGGTCAGCCGAGCAGTACTTC	CASSERRSAEQYF
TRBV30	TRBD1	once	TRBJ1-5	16	TGTGCCTGCAAAACTGCACCGGGACAGGGGAATCAGCCCCAGCATTTT	CACKTAPGQGNQPQHF
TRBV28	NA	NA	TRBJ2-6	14	TGTGCCAGCAGCGGGGCCCCCGGGGCCAACGTCCTGACTTTC	CASSGAPGANVLTF
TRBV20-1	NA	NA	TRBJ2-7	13	TGCAGTGCTAGTCCGCGGAGAGACTACGAGCAGTACTTC	CSASPRRDYEQYF
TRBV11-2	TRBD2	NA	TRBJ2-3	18	TGTGCCAGCAGCCCTATCGGGGGGGCATCTTCCAGCACAGATACGCAGTATTTT	CASSPIGGASSSTDTQYF
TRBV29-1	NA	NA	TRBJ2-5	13	TGCAGCGTTGTGATAGTAGGCCAAGAGACCCAGTACTTC	CSVVIVGQETQYF
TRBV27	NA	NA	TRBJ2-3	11	TGTGCCAGCAGTTACGACCCTTTTCAGTATTTT	CASSYDPFQYF
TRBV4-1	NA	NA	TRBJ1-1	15	TGCGCCAGCAGCCAAGATTTAAGAGGGAACACTGAAGCTTTCTTT	CASSQDLRGNTEAFF
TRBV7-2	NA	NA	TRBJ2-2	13	TGTGCCAGCAGCTTAGTAGCCACCGGGGAGCTGTTTTTT	CASSLVATGELFF
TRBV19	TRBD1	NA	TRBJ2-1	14	TGTGCCAGTAGGGGACAGGGAAGAGGCAATGAGCAGTTCTTC	CASRGQGRGNEQFF
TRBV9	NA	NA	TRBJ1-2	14	TGTGCCAGCAGCGTAGGGAATCTGAAGGGTGGCTACACCTTC	CASSVGNLKGGYTF
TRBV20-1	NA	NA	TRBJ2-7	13	TGCAGTGCTAGTAGTGCAGGGGGGAACGAGCAGTACTTC	CSASSAGGNEQYF
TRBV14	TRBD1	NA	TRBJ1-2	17	TGTGCCAGCAGCCAAGTCTTTACGAGGACAGGTTTGGATGGCTACACCTTC	CASSQVFTRTGLDGYTF
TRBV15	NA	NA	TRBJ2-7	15	TGTGCCACCGGCAAAAACCGGGATCTTGCCTACGAGCAGTACTTC	CATGKNRDLAYEQYF
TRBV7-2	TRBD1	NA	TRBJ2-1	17	TGTGCCAGCAGCTCGCTTAGCGGGACAGGGGTTGTCAATGAGCAGTTCTTC	CASSSLSGTGVVNEQFF
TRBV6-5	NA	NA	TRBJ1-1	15	TGTGCCAGCAGCTATAGACACAGGATTGACACTGAAGCTTTCTTT	CASSYRHRIDTEAFF
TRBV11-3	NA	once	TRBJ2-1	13	TGTGCCAGCAGCCCTGGGGGTGGGCTTGAGCAGTTCTTC	CASSPGGGLEQFF
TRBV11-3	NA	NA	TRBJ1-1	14	TGTGCCAGCAGCTTCTCAGGGTGGGGCACTGAAGCTTTCTTT	CASSFSGWGTEAFF
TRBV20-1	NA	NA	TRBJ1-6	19	TGCAGTGCTAGTTTCGACCAGGAAGTTTATTACTCCTATAATTCACCCCTCCACTTT	CSASFDQEVYYSYNSPLHF